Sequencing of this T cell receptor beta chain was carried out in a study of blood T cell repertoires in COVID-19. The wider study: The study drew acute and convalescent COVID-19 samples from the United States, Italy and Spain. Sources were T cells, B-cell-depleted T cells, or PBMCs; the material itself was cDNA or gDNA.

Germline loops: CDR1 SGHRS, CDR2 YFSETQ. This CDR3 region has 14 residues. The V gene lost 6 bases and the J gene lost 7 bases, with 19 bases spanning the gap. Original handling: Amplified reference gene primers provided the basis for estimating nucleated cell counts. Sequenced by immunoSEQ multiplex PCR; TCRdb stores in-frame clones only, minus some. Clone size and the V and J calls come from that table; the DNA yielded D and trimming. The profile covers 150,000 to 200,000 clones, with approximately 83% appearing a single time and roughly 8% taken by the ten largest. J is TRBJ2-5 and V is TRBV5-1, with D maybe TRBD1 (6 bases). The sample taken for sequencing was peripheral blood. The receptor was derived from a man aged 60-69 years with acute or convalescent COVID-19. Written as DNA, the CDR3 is TGCGCCAGCAATGAGGGACACCCTGGTGGGACCCAGTACTTC. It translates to CASNEGHPGGTQYF.